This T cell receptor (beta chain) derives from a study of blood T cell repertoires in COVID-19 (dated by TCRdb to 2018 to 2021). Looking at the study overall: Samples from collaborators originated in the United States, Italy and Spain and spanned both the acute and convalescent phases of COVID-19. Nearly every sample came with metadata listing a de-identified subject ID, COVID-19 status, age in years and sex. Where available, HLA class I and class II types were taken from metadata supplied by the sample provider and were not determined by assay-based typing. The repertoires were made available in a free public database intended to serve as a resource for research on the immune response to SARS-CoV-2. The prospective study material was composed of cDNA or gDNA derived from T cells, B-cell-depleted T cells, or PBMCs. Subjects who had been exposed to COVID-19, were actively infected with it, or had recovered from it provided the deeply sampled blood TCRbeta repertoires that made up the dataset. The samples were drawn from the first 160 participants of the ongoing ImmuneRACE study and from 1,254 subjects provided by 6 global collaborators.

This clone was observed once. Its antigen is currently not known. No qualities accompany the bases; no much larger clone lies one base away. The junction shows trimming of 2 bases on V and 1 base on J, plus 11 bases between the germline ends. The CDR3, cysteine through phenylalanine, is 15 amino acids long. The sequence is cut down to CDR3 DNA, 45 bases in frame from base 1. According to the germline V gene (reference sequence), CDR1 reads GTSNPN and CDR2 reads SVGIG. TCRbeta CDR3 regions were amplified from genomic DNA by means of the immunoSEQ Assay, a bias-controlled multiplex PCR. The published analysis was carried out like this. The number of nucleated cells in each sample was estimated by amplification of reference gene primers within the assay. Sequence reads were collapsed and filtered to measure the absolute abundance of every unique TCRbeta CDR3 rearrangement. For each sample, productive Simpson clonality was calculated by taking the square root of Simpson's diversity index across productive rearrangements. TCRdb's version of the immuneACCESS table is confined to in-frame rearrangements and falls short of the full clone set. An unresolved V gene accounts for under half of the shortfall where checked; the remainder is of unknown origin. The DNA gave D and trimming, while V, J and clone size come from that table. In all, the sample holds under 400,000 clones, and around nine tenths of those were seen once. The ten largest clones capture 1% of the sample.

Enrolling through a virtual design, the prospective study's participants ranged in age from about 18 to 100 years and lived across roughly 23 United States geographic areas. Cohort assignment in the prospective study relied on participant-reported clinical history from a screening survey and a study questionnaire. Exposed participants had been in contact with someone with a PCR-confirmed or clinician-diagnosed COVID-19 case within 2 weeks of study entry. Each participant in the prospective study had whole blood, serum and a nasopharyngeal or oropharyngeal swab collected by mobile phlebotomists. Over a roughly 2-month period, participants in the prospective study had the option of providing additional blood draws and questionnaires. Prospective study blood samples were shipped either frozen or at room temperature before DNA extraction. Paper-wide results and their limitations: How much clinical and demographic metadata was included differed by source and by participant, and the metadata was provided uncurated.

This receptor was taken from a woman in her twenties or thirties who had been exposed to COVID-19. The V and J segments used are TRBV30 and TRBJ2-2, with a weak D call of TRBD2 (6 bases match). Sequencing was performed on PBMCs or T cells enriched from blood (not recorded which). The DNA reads TGTGCCTGGAGTACGGGAGAGCAGAACACCGGGGAGCTGTTTTTT. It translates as CAWSTGEQNTGELFF.